This record concerns one T cell receptor (beta chain) sequence. At one end the junction does not follow the germline gene, possibly because of a read error. CDR3 length: 14 amino acids. PCR was performed a second time for roughly 7 to 11 cycles using a sample-barcoded 5' primer and a J-beta primer mix. TCRdb reprocessed the 5' RACE reads with MiXCR, giving one entry per CDR3 protein. This sample yields some 1.6 million distinct CDR3 sequences, of which 34% are seen a single time; 10% to 12% belongs to the top ten. The data were taken from a study of blood T cells in healthy people across ages. Per-sample yields of isolated PBMCs were at least 6 million.

The chain combines TRBV12-3 or TRBV12-4 with TRBJ1-2, with D possibly being TRBD1 (6 bases). The source material was blood. The TCR comes from a woman aged 25 to 39 in good health. The CDR3 nucleotides are TGTGCCAACAGTCCGGACAGTTCTAACTATGGCTACACCTTC. Amino acid sequence: CANSPDSSNYGYTF.